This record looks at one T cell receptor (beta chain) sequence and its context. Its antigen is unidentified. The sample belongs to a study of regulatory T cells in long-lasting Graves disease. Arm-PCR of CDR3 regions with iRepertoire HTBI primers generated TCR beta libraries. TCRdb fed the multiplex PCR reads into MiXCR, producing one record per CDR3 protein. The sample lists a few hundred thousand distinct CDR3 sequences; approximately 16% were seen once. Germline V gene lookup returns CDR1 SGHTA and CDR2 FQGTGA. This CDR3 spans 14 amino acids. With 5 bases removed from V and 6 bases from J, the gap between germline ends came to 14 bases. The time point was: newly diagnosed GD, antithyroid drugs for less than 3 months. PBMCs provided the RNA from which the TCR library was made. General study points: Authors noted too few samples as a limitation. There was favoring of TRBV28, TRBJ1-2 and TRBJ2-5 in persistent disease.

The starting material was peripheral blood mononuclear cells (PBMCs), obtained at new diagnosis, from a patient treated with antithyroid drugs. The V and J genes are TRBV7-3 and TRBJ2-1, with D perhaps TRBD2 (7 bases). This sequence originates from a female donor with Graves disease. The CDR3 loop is CASSPLGGVNEQFF. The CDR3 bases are TGTGCCAGCAGCCCCCTAGGGGGGGTCAATGAGCAGTTCTTC.